Below, 13 T cell receptor beta chains from the same sample are listed, as sequenced in a study of T cell clones after liver transplantation. This table comes from immunoSEQ multiplex PCR, and its TCRdb copy is limited to in-frame clones, with some not included. The table lists under 85,000 clones, about four fifths of them singletons. The input for sequencing was CD4+ T cells from blood, taken 12 months after liver transplant. The receptors shown here come from a human patient who received a liver transplant. Some T cells may have come from the graft donor.

The rearrangement links TRBV19 to TRBJ1-3; D is undetermined. The CDR3 length is 10 residues. Germline V gives CDR1 LNHDA, CDR2 SQIVND (reference sequence). Trimming removed 9 bases at V and 0 bases at J, with 0 bases between. CDR3 nucleotide sequence: TGTGCCAGCTCTGGAAACACCATATATTTT. Translated: CASSGNTIYF.

This sequence joins TRBV10-3 and TRBJ2-7, with D perhaps TRBD2 (6 bases). Germline V gene lookup returns CDR1 ENHRY and CDR2 SYGVKD. Trimming stripped 11 bases from V and 3 bases from J, with 20 bases between. This CDR3 comprises 14 residues. The CDR3 region has the DNA TGTGCCTCGAGGGGAGGAGGGCTCGGCTACGAGCAGTACTTC. It translates to CASRGGGLGYEQYF.

This clone was counted a few times. The chain combines TRBV28 with TRBJ1-4; TRBD1 matches at 12 bases. Germline V gene sequence: CDR1 MDHEN, CDR2 SYDVKM. J lost 2 bases, V lost 9 bases, and 16 bases had no gene match. The CDR3 is made up of 19 amino acids. CDR3 sequence: CASTKTRDRGHMTNEKLFF. DNA of the CDR3: TGTGCCAGTACAAAAACCCGGGACAGGGGGCATATGACTAATGAAAAACTGTTTTTT. Together with reference TRBV28 and TRBJ1-4, the CDR3 gives the full variable domain: DVKVTQSSRYLVKRTGEKVFLECVQDMDHENMFWYRQDPGLGLRLIYFSYDVKMKEKGDIPEGYSVSREKKERFSLILESASTNQTSMYLCASTKTRDRGHMTNEKLFFGSGTQLSVL.

The chain links TRBV11-2 to TRBJ1-5; D gene unclear. Germline CDR1 is SGHAT and CDR2 is FQNNGV. This CDR3 is 15 amino acids long. V was clipped by 1 base and J by 2 bases, with 9 bases between them. The CDR3 DNA sequence: TGTGCCAGCAGCTTAGGGGCAGGAGGCAATCAGCCCCAGCATTTT. Translated: CASSLGAGGNQPQHF.

V and J are TRBV10-2 and TRBJ1-1; possible D gene TRBD1, 5 bases. Germline CDR1 reads WSHSY; CDR2 reads SAAADI. The CDR3 loop spans 15 amino acids. V was clipped by 4 bases and J by 1 base, with 13 bases between them. CDR3 amino acids: CASSGAGGKNTEAFF. The CDR3, as DNA: TGCGCCAGCAGTGGGGCCGGGGGGAAGAACACTGAAGCTTTCTTT.

This chain connects TRBV7-3 to TRBJ2-2; D not resolved. Germline loops: CDR1 SGHTA, CDR2 FQGTGA. V was shortened by 3 bases and J by 5 bases, with 13 bases between the two germline ends. This CDR3 has 15 residues. The chain's CDR3 is CASSFFGLGTGELFF. The CDR3, as DNA: TGTGCCAGCAGCTTTTTCGGGCTGGGGACCGGGGAGCTGTTTTTT.

This chain uses TRBV2 with TRBJ1-5; no reliable D call. The CDR3 covers 15 residues. Looked up from germline, CDR1 is SNHLY and CDR2 is FYNNEI. Trimming took off 8 bases at V and 0 bases at J, with 14 bases between the two ends. This chain's CDR3 is CASGGWTFSNQPQHF. The CDR3 DNA is TGTGCCAGCGGAGGATGGACGTTTAGCAATCAGCCCCAGCATTTT.

V and J are TRBV4-3 and TRBJ2-7; D is undetermined. V lost 1 base to trimming and J lost 1 base, with 5 bases between them. This CDR3 region has 13 residues. Per the germline V gene, CDR1 is LGHNA and CDR2 is YSLEER. The CDR3 is CASSQAMSYEQYF. The CDR3 coding sequence is TGCGCCAGCAGCCAAGCGATGTCCTACGAGCAGTACTTC.

This chain uses TRBV18 with TRBJ1-4, with TRBD1 identical over 9 bases. The CDR3 runs to 15 residues. Trimming took 5 bases from V and 8 from J; bases not matched to a gene: 9. CDR1 is KGHSH and CDR2 is LQKENI in the germline V gene. In DNA, the CDR3 is TGTGCCAGCTCAAGGGCCGGGACAGGGAACGAAAAACTGTTTTTT. Amino acid sequence: CASSRAGTGNEKLFF.

This chain connects TRBV6-5 to TRBJ1-5; D not resolved. V was pared by 2 bases and J by 2 bases, with 10 bases between. The CDR3 spans 15 residues. Per the germline V gene, CDR1 is MNHEY and CDR2 is SVGAGI. The CDR3 loop is CASSYQNRGNQPQHF. CDR3 coding DNA: TGTGCCAGCAGTTACCAGAACAGAGGCAATCAGCCCCAGCATTTT.

This clone was counted a single time. This chain links TRBV5-1 with TRBJ2-1, with a weak D call TRBD2 (5 bases). With 4 bases removed from V and 6 bases from J, the gap between germline ends came to 11 bases. CDR3 length: 13 amino acids. The V gene's germline CDR1 is SGHRS and CDR2 YFSETQ. The CDR3, as DNA: TGCGCCAGCAGCATAGGGAGCTCCAATGAGCAGTTCTTC. This gives the protein CASSIGSSNEQFF.

The rearrangement joins TRBV4-1 to TRBJ1-5; TRBD1 is a possible D gene (6 bases). This CDR3 region has 15 residues. The germline V gene encodes CDR1 MGHRA and CDR2 YSYEKL. V was shortened by 0 bases and J by 7 bases, with 13 bases between the two germline ends. CDR3 sequence reads: CASSQDRGGRQPQHF. Here the CDR3 DNA reads TGCGCCAGCAGCCAAGATAGGGGGGGAAGGCAGCCCCAGCATTTT.

J is TRBJ1-3 and V is TRBV7-6, with TRBD1 matching 8 bases. The germline gives CDR1 SGHVS, CDR2 FNYEAQ. The CDR3 has 16 amino acids. V trimming: 4 bases; J trimming: 3 bases; junction bases outside the gene matches: 8. CDR3 region: CASSSPDRERGNTIYF. CDR3 nucleotide sequence: TGTGCCAGCAGCTCCCCGGACAGGGAACGTGGAAACACCATATATTTT.